These 21 T cell receptor beta chains were sequenced from one sample in a study of read filtering for tumor transcriptome and immune sequencing. From approximately 400 ng of RNA, a library with molecular barcoded alpha/delta and beta/gamma adaptors was made. TCRdb processed the reads anew with MiXCR; each CDR3 protein has one entry. The sample includes under 60,000 distinct CDR3 sequences, roughly 18% of them seen just once. Sample: a population of CD138-negative cells sorted from bone marrow. The origin of the receptors is a donor aged 40 or older with multiple myeloma.

This clonotype has just one count. A much larger clone is a single base away; this may be a read error. DNA of the CDR3: TGCAGCGTTGAGGGACAGAGAACCAACTATGGCCACACCTTC. It translates to CSVEGQRTNYGHTF. This chain uses TRBV29-1 with TRBJ1-2; 7 positions agree with TRBD1. Per germline, CDR1 SQVTM and CDR2 ANQGSEA. The CDR3 contains 14 residues.

This clonotype was seen a single time. This may come from a read error, since a much larger clone is one base off. The chain uses TRBV12-3 or TRBV12-4 and TRBJ2-2; the D gene is possibly TRBD2 (5 bases). The CDR3 runs to 14 residues. The CDR3 loop reads CVSSLGGGAGELFF. CDR3 DNA: TGTGTCAGCAGTTTAGGAGGCGGAGCCGGGGAGCTGTTTTTT.

This clonotype was recorded at least ten times. This chain uses TRBV3-1 with TRBJ2-2, with D uncertain. V lost 3 bases to trimming and J lost 5 bases, with 7 bases between them. The CDR3 extends over 13 amino acids. Germline V lookup: CDR1 LGHDT, CDR2 YNNKEL (reference sequence). Here the CDR3 reads CASSQIKTGELFF. The CDR3, as DNA: TGTGCCAGCAGCCAGATTAAGACCGGGGAGCTGTTTTTT.

The rearrangement links TRBV6-1 to TRBJ1-3; a weak D match, TRBD1 (5 bases). Germline values: CDR1 MNHNS, CDR2 SASEGT. V was cut by 6 bases and J by 0 bases, with 18 bases left in between. CDR3 length equals 17 residues. The CDR3: CASRPGRRLNSGNTIYF. The CDR3 DNA sequence: TGTGCCAGCAGACCGGGACGAAGATTAAACTCTGGAAACACCATATATTTT.

This clonotype appeared many times. The chain carries TRBV6-2 or TRBV6-3 and TRBJ2-1; D remains unclear. The CDR3 runs to 11 residues. The V gene's germline CDR1 is MNHEY and CDR2 SVGEGT. V lost 4 bases and J 8 bases, leaving 6 bases between the germline ends. The CDR3: CASSSLDEQFF. The DNA for the CDR3 is TGTGCCAGCAGTTCCTTAGATGAGCAGTTCTTC.

As for this clonotype: This clone may be a read error of a much larger clone one base away. Written as DNA, the CDR3 is TGCGCCAGCAGCTTGGAGGTCAGCTCCTACGAGCAGTACTTC. Translated, it gives CASSLEVSSYEQYF. The chain has TRBV5-1 and TRBJ2-7; D gene ambiguous. The CDR3 consists of 14 residues. CDR1 is SGHRS, CDR2 YFSETQ, per germline. Trimming took off 0 bases at V and 0 bases at J, with 7 bases between the two ends.

This clonotype was counted many times. The rearrangement links TRBV15 to TRBJ2-2; D may be TRBD2 (5 bases). The CDR3 totals 17 residues. Trimming removed 4 bases at V and 6 bases at J, with 21 bases between. Germline values: CDR1 LNHNV, CDR2 YYDKDF (reference sequence). The CDR3 loop is CATSTPGNLMVAGELFF. DNA of the CDR3: TGTGCCACCAGCACACCCGGGAATCTAATGGTCGCCGGGGAGCTGTTTTTT.

This clonotype was found many times. The chain has TRBV7-6 and TRBJ1-2, with a possible D match to TRBD1 (5 bases). This CDR3 region has 15 residues. Germline-derived CDR1 and CDR2 are SGHVS and FNYEAQ. V lost 5 bases and J lost 4, with 17 bases in between. For the CDR3, the DNA is TGTGCCAGCAGCCCTCCTGGACAATTCGGCTATGGCTACACCTTC. Residues: CASSPPGQFGYGYTF.

This clonotype was seen ten or more times. The chain employs TRBV7-9 and TRBJ2-3; D call uncertain. The CDR3 runs to 14 residues. V lost 3 bases, J lost 2 bases, and 9 bases lay in between. Germline-derived CDR1 and CDR2 are SEHNR and FQNEAQ (reference sequence). This chain's CDR3 is CASSFGPATDTQYF. CDR3 DNA sequence: TGTGCCAGCAGCTTCGGTCCCGCCACAGATACGCAGTATTTT. Complete variable domain (other parts from reference TRBV7-9 and TRBJ2-3): DTGVSQNPRHKITKRGQNVTFRCDPISEHNRLYWYRQTLGQGPEFLTYFQNEAQLEKSRLLSDRFSAERPKGSFSTLEIQRTEQGDSAMYLCASSFGPATDTQYFGPGTRLTVL.

This clonotype showed up many times. V usage is TRBV14 and J usage is TRBJ2-1, with D possibly TRBD1 on 6 matching bases. Trimming cost V 3 bases and J 5 bases, with 11 bases left between them. From germline, CDR1 is SGHDN and CDR2 FVKESK. The CDR3 contains 14 residues. The DNA of the CDR3 is TGTGCCAGCAGCCAGATTCGGGACAACAATGAGCAGTTCTTC. Its translation: CASSQIRDNNEQFF.

Many counts were recorded for this clonotype. The chain links TRBV2 to TRBJ2-3; 13 bases are a match to TRBD2. The CDR3 spans 17 residues. The J segment lost 5 bases and the V segment lost 5 bases, leaving 10 bases of the junction unmatched. Germline V CDR1 and CDR2: SNHLY, FYNNEI. The DNA of the CDR3 is TGTGCCAGCAGTTTAACAGGACTAGCGGGAGTCGGAGATACGCAGTATTTT. Translated, it gives CASSLTGLAGVGDTQYF.

This clonotype was seen many times. The chain is built from TRBV6-5 and TRBJ2-2; TRBD2 matches 7 bases. This CDR3 has 15 residues. Germline CDR1 and CDR2: MNHEY and SVGAGI. Unmatched junction bases numbered 13, after V lost 9 bases and J lost 6 bases. The CDR3 region is CASSSGRVAAGELFF. DNA of the CDR3: TGTGCCAGTTCATCGGGGAGGGTCGCGGCCGGGGAGCTGTTTTTT.

This clonotype was seen a handful of times. V is TRBV7-9 and J is TRBJ2-5, with TRBD2 matching 10 bases. The CDR3 is made up of 16 amino acids. Germline V gene sequence: CDR1 SEHNR, CDR2 FQNEAQ (reference sequence). Trimming took 6 bases from V and 0 from J; bases not matched to a gene: 7. The CDR3 here is CASRRLAGVDQETQYF. The CDR3 nucleotides read TGTGCCAGCAGACGACTAGCGGGCGTCGACCAAGAGACCCAGTACTTC.

The sample holds many counts of this clonotype. The chain links TRBV2 to TRBJ1-5; 8 positions agree with TRBD1. J gave up 7 bases and V 10 bases, and 12 bases lay outside the gene matches. Germline V gene lookup returns CDR1 SNHLY and CDR2 FYNNEI. CDR3 length equals 14 residues. The CDR3 nucleotides read TGTGCCACCCAGCCAGGAGACAGGGGACAGCCCCAGCATTTT. Protein: CATQPGDRGQPQHF.

The chain is built from TRBV18 and TRBJ1-4, with 8 positions matching TRBD1. J lost 3 bases, V lost 3 bases, and 12 bases had no gene match. Germline assignment: CDR1 KGHSH and CDR2 LQKENI. The CDR3 is 18 residues long. In nucleotides, the CDR3 is TGTGCCAGCTCACCCCTTAGACAGGGGCGACTCTCTAATGAAAAACTGTTTTTT. Protein product: CASSPLRQGRLSNEKLFF.

This clonotype was detected many times. The rearrangement links TRBV5-1 to TRBJ2-2; 7 positions match TRBD1. The ends lost 4 bases at V and 5 bases at J; junction bases unmatched: 8. This CDR3 has 15 amino acids. Germline V gene sequence: CDR1 SGHRS, CDR2 YFSETQ. The CDR3 sequence is CASSKDRLETGELFF. DNA of the CDR3: TGCGCCAGCAGCAAGGACAGGCTTGAGACCGGGGAGCTGTTTTTT.

This clonotype showed up many times. V usage is TRBV7-2 and J usage is TRBJ1-5; possibly TRBD1 for D (6 bases). The V end lost 5 bases, the J end lost 1 base, and 12 bases lay between the germline ends. In germline, CDR1 is SGHTA, CDR2 FQGNSA. This CDR3 spans 15 amino acids. CDR3 amino acids: CASSPEQGSNQPQHF. The CDR3 nucleotides are TGTGCCAGCAGCCCAGAACAGGGCAGCAATCAGCCCCAGCATTTT.

This clonotype appeared many times. V usage is TRBV7-2 and J usage is TRBJ2-3; 9 bases align to TRBD1. CDR3 size: 15 residues. Germline V gene data show CDR1 as SGHTA and CDR2 as FQGNSA. V lost 3 bases and J lost 5; bases outside the gene matches: 6. CDR3 loop: CASSFRDRELDTQYF. The DNA of the CDR3 is TGTGCCAGCAGCTTCCGGGACAGGGAATTAGATACGCAGTATTTT.

The genes are TRBV29-1 and TRBJ1-5; D not resolved. The CDR3 runs to 14 residues. Germline CDR1 reads SQVTM; CDR2 reads ANQGSEA. V lost 5 bases to trimming and J lost 3 bases, with 14 bases between them. The CDR3 nucleotides read TGCAGCGTTTCAGGTGGGAACGACAATCAGCCCCAGCATTTT. Amino acids: CSVSGGNDNQPQHF.

This clonotype occurred a few times. The CDR3 DNA is TGCAGCGTTGAACGACGGAACACAGATACGCAGTATTTT. The encoded protein is CSVERRNTDTQYF. The chain has TRBV29-1 and TRBJ2-3; D gene uncertain. V was shortened by 2 bases and J by 2 bases, with 8 bases between the two germline ends. Germline CDR1 reads SQVTM; CDR2 reads ANQGSEA. The CDR3 has 13 residues.

This clonotype was counted ten times or more. The chain combines TRBV20-1 with TRBJ1-2, with D maybe TRBD1 (5 bases). The V end lost 1 base, the J end lost 7 bases, and 13 bases lay between the germline ends. This CDR3 contains 13 residues. Germline V lookup: CDR1 DFQATT, CDR2 SNEGSKA (reference sequence). The CDR3, as DNA: TGCAGTGCTAGAGTCGGGGGGGGTACTGGCTACACCTTC. Protein product: CSARVGGGTGYTF.